The 17 T cell receptor beta chains given below trace back to one sample, sequenced in a study of identical twins. Each CDR3 protein is one row after TCRdb ran MiXCR on the 5' RACE reads. The sample lists just over 500,000 distinct CDR3 sequences, about 20% occurring once. This sample also belongs to another study, concerning T cells expressing NK-cell markers.

Sequences were obtained from CD4+ T cells sorted from blood. Receptors originate from a woman between 18 and 29 years old in good health.

At least ten counts were recorded for this clonotype. The chain links TRBV6-5 to TRBJ2-6; D not resolved. Germline V gene lookup returns CDR1 MNHEY and CDR2 SVGAGI. V was shortened by 2 bases and J by 2 bases, with 7 bases between the two germline ends. The CDR3 extends over 15 amino acids. The CDR3: CASSYGPPGANVLTF. The CDR3 coding sequence is TGTGCCAGCAGTTACGGCCCACCTGGGGCCAACGTCCTGACTTTC.

The rearrangement joins TRBV6-1 to TRBJ2-3, with TRBD2 identical over 8 bases. The ends lost 6 bases at V and 4 bases at J; junction bases unmatched: 6. CDR1 and CDR2 (germline): MNHNS, SASEGT. The CDR3 totals 14 residues. CDR3 amino acids: CASSFGLAPDTQYF. For the CDR3, the DNA is TGTGCCAGCAGCTTCGGACTAGCCCCAGATACGCAGTATTTT.

The V and J genes are TRBV25-1 and TRBJ2-7, with D possibly TRBD2 on 5 matching bases. The germline CDR1 and CDR2 sequences are MGHDK and SYGVNS. The CDR3 has 13 residues. The V end lost 0 bases, the J end lost 5 bases, and 8 bases lay between the germline ends. For the CDR3, the DNA is TGTGCCAGCAGTGAATACTTAGCGAACGAGCAGTACTTC. Protein product: CASSEYLANEQYF.

The V call is TRBV5-1, the J call TRBJ1-6; D not certain. CDR3 length: 15 residues. Germline V gives CDR1 SGHRS, CDR2 YFSETQ. Deletions cut 4 bases from V and 7 bases from J, with 15 bases between. CDR3 loop: CASSPTSGRNSPLHF. DNA for the CDR3: TGCGCCAGCAGCCCGACCTCCGGAAGAAATTCACCCCTCCACTTT.

The rearrangement links TRBV6-5 to TRBJ1-1; D unresolved. V was pared by 8 bases and J by 3 bases, with 10 bases between. This CDR3 contains 12 residues. CDR1 is MNHEY, CDR2 SVGAGI, per germline. CDR3 DNA: TGTGCCAGCGGGGAGAGGTACACTGAAGCTTTCTTT. Translating it yields CASGERYTEAFF.

This clonotype was observed a few times. V gene TRBV12-3 or TRBV12-4 combines with J gene TRBJ2-1; D is uncertain. V was clipped by 6 bases and J by 2 bases, with 17 bases between them. The CDR3 sequence is 16 residues long. CDR3 protein: CASSLRADTAYNEQFF. The CDR3 nucleotides read TGTGCCAGCAGCCTACGGGCAGACACGGCCTACAATGAGCAGTTCTTC.

This clonotype was seen many times. J is TRBJ2-3 and V is TRBV12-3 or TRBV12-4, with TRBD2 matching 8 bases. The trim removed 6 bases at V and 5 bases at J, leaving 10 bases unmatched. This CDR3 is 15 amino acids long. The CDR3 sequence is CASSTGGAGQDTQYF. The CDR3, as DNA: TGTGCCAGCAGCACCGGGGGGGCAGGGCAAGATACGCAGTATTTT.

The rearrangement links TRBV6-6 to TRBJ2-1; tentative D call: TRBD2 (5 bases). In germline, CDR1 is MNHNY, CDR2 SVGAGI (reference sequence). The CDR3 spans 13 residues. Trimming removed 2 bases at V and 7 bases at J, with 9 bases between. The CDR3 sequence is CASSYLSGNEQFF. The CDR3 DNA sequence: TGTGCCAGCAGTTACCTTTCGGGGAATGAGCAGTTCTTC.

The chain is built from TRBV12-3 or TRBV12-4 and TRBJ2-2; 8 positions agree with TRBD1. The CDR3 totals 16 residues. V was clipped by 2 bases and J by 4 bases; unmatched bases: 6. Written as DNA, the CDR3 is TGTGCCAGCAGTTTACGGCAGGGGGCGGCCACCGGGGAGCTGTTTTTT. Residues: CASSLRQGAATGELFF.

The chain links TRBV3-1 to TRBJ1-6, with no clear D. The V gene's germline CDR1 is LGHDT and CDR2 YNNKEL (reference sequence). V gave up 2 bases and J gave up 10 bases, with 9 bases separating them. The CDR3 consists of 13 residues. The CDR3 nucleotides are TGTGCCAGCAGCCAATTCACGACCTCACCCCTCCACTTT. It translates to CASSQFTTSPLHF.

This clonotype was seen a handful of times. The chain has TRBV4-3 and TRBJ2-2, with 11 positions matching TRBD2. The CDR3 consists of 16 residues. V was pared by 5 bases and J by 4 bases, with 6 bases of the junction left unmatched. Per the germline V gene, CDR1 is LGHNA and CDR2 is YSLEER. DNA of the CDR3: TGCGCCAGCAGCTCATTAGCGGGAGGGGGCACCGGGGAGCTGTTTTTT. Translated: CASSSLAGGGTGELFF.

The V and J genes are TRBV5-1 and TRBJ2-5; D is possibly TRBD1 (5 bases). V was cut by 0 bases and J by 10 bases, with 13 bases left in between. This CDR3 is 13 amino acids long. Germline V gene lookup returns CDR1 SGHRS and CDR2 YFSETQ. CDR3 bases: TGCGCCAGCAGCTTGGAGGGGCAGGGCGACCAGTACTTC. It codes for CASSLEGQGDQYF.

The count of this clonotype is one. In this CDR3 the conserved last residue, phenylalanine or tryptophan, is missing, so a read error is likely. This chain connects TRBV4-3 to TRBJ2-3; possible D gene TRBD1, 6 bases. The CDR3 sequence is 15 residues long. Germline values: CDR1 LGHNA, CDR2 YSLEER. Trimming took 2 bases from V and 2 from J, leaving 11 bases between them. This chain's CDR3 is CASSQLRGTTDTQYY. In DNA, the CDR3 is TGCGCCAGCAGCCAACTCAGGGGTACCACAGATACGCAGTATTAT.

The chain has TRBV4-3 and TRBJ1-2; 7 bases match TRBD1. The CDR3 consists of 15 residues. Germline V CDR1 and CDR2: LGHNA, YSLEER. J gave up 8 bases and V 3 bases, and 12 bases lay outside the gene matches. DNA for the CDR3: TGCGCCAGCAGCCATGGAGGAGGGGGCAGGTCAGGCTACACCTTC. Protein sequence: CASSHGGGGRSGYTF.

The CDR3 sequence: CSARDDRAVYQPQHF. The CDR3 region has the DNA TGCAGTGCTAGAGACGACAGGGCGGTCTATCAGCCCCAGCATTTT. The chain uses TRBV20-1 and TRBJ1-5, with 7 bases identical to TRBD1. Germline lookup yields CDR1 DFQATT and CDR2 SNEGSKA (reference sequence). The length of the CDR3 is 15 residues. V was pared by 0 bases and J by 5 bases, with 7 bases of the junction left unmatched.

This clonotype was recorded at least ten times. The chain recombines TRBV5-1 with TRBJ2-5; D is ambiguous. The V and J ends lost 0 bases and 2 bases respectively, with 5 bases between them. This CDR3 region has 13 residues. Per the germline V gene, CDR1 is SGHRS and CDR2 is YFSETQ. The DNA for the CDR3 is TGCGCCAGCAGCTTGGCCGTACAAGAGACCCAGTACTTC. Protein sequence: CASSLAVQETQYF.

This clonotype has a single count. V gene TRBV20-1 combines with J gene TRBJ2-5, with D tentatively TRBD1 or TRBD2 (5 bases each). Germline CDR1 and CDR2: DFQATT and SNEGSKA (reference sequence). Trimming left V 0 bases short and J 4 bases short, with 21 bases between. The CDR3 runs to 17 residues. CDR3: CSARDLYAGTNRETQYF. In DNA, the CDR3 is TGCAGTGCTAGAGATCTCTACGCCGGGACCAACCGAGAGACCCAGTACTTC.